The entry that follows covers one T cell receptor (beta chain) sequence. The antigen this receptor binds is unknown. No per-base quality is available; no much larger clone lies one base away. This specimen belongs to a study of cytomegalovirus exposure and HLA in healthy donors (dated 2017 in TCRdb). In terms of the full investigation: According to an earlier analysis of several hundred of the donors, about 180 million T cells yielded 95 million to 140 million unique TCR beta sequences and approximately 300 Gb of sequence data. An early release covering approximately 600 HLA-typed donors comprised about 310 gigabases of sequencing data and roughly 85 million unique TCR sequences. Of the approximately 400 genotyped donors, 65% to 90% fell in the genetic ancestry cluster associated with self-reported Caucasian donors. The study aimed to test whether signatures of past pathogen exposure could be identified by cataloging public T cell receptors. The study used immunosequencing to profile the T cell repertoires of around 600 subjects and linked those repertoires to cytomegalovirus serostatus. In addition to the first cohort of hundreds of subjects, a separate validation cohort of some 120 different subjects was used. To predict cytomegalovirus infection status, the study brought together high-throughput TCR immunosequencing, statistical association of individual TCRs with disease status, and machine learning. In a later analysis, previously published TCR beta repertoires from 666 donors were re-analyzed and high-resolution HLA genotyping was added so that TCR occurrence patterns could be studied. Rather than drawing on any new phenotypic data, the later analysis identified candidate immune exposures from TCR beta sequences and the way those sequences occurred across donors. In an earlier analysis of more than 550 of the donors, high-throughput TCR beta sequencing was used to judge whether each TCR beta V gene segment behaved as functional or pseudogenic. Donor age, sex, ethnicity and CMV serostatus were compiled together with the repertoire data. In a later genetic analysis, genome-wide SNP genotypes for about three fifths of the 666 donors were used, and that subset was treated as a discovery cohort. Every repertoire in the discovery cohort had been generated on one and the same sequencing platform. Both class I and class II loci were covered by HLA typing, at four-digit resolution. Typing coverage differed by locus: A, B, C, DRB1 and DQB1 were typed in roughly 629-640 donors, DQA1 in around 500, DPA1 in 600 to 610, and DPB1 in around 440. Several DR-DQ haplotypes were treated as single units for association and clustering because of strong linkage in the cohort. Among some 400 genotyped donors of the cohort, an average of roughly 230,000 unique TCR beta nucleotide sequences was sequenced per donor, of which about 19% were non-productive.

The cohort was made up of 666 healthy bone marrow donors. All cohort members were sampled while nominally healthy, although unrecorded immune exposures were likely present. The donor tested CMV seronegative and was one of the 352 seronegative cohort members. Every donor gave a peripheral blood sample, and the peripheral blood mononuclear cells from that sample were used for TCR beta sequencing. The Qiagen DNeasy Blood Extraction Kit was used to extract genomic DNA from the blood cell samples. Library creation used the immunoSEQ multiplex PCR assay. The multiplex PCR relied on a mix of 60 forward primers for TCR Vbeta segments and 13 reverse primers for TCR Jbeta segments. The CDR3 region of rearranged TCR beta genes was amplified from genomic DNA by a multiplex PCR assay. The amplified TCR beta libraries were sequenced on the Illumina HiSeq System as 87-base-pair reads. Per the source publication's procedure: In a later analysis, 70 million to 95 million unique TCR beta chains were counted across the roughly 670 repertoires, and roughly 11 million of these chains were shared by at least two donors. Raw reads were error-corrected and collapsed into unique sequences by a nearest-neighbor algorithm in which closely related sequences were merged to remove PCR and sequencing errors. Alignment of CDR3 sequences to IMGT reference sequences was used to assign V, D and J gene segments. For a sequence to be retained, a match of at least six nucleotides was required to both a V gene segment and a J gene segment. Rearrangements were called productive when the CDR3 lacked stop codons and stayed in frame with V and J; all others were non-productive. Following IMGT convention, CDR3 was defined as the stretch from the second conserved V-encoded cysteine up to the conserved J-encoded phenylalanine. In an earlier analysis of 550 to 650 of the donors, sequences lacking an unambiguous match to a single V gene segment were excluded. In an earlier analysis of 587 of the donors, V segments were called functional above 56.7% productive rearrangements and were called segregating when the between-donor standard deviation exceeded 5%. To diagnose cytomegalovirus status from the catalog of TCR beta chain sequences, a statistical classification framework was built. In a later analysis, V and J genes were assigned by comparing TCR nucleotide sequences against IMGT/GENE-DB human TR gene sequences. A later analysis assigned CDR3 sequences and most-parsimonious VDJ recombination scenarios with the TCRdist pipeline. In a later analysis, every TCR beta chain was defined by the combination of its CDR3 amino acid sequence and its V-gene family, and reads without a unique V-gene family were dropped. A later analysis removed 500 to 650 highly shared, low-generation-probability nucleotide sequences to deal with suspected cross-contamination and a sequencing artifact. In a later analysis, a clonal expansion index for each public chain was calculated from normalized within-repertoire ranks of inferred template counts. Generation probabilities in a later analysis came from a VDJ recombination model fitted to out-of-frame rearrangements, and those results were checked against IGoR. Hypergeometric tests were used in a later analysis to score TCR-TCR, TCR-HLA and TCR-CMV co-occurrence, with a repertoire-size bias correction applied to the TCR pairs. To estimate false discovery rates, a later analysis permuted the HLA or CMV assignments 20 times. In a later analysis, co-occurring TCRs were grouped using DBSCAN, and TCRdist sequence similarity was added for clustering within HLA-allele-positive subsets. For co-occurrence clustering, repertoires with fewer than 30,000 or more than 120,000 public chains were excluded, along with a handful of repertoires with anomalous nucleotide sharing. Here the immuneACCESS table is served through TCRdb, limited to in-frame sequences with V and J called. Missing clones are a known gap in these copies; in checked studies unresolved V genes cover under half, and the rest lacks a known reason. From that table come the V and J calls and clone size; the DNA was used to work out D and trimming. The sample includes about 160,000 clones, with roughly 73% observed a single time. Of the sample, around 1.5% is held by the ten largest clones.

V is trimmed back by 0 bases and J by 7 bases, and the junction contains 14 bases that no gene match accounts for. The germline V gene provides CDR1 SGHDT and CDR2 YYEEEE. The CDR3 sequence holds 17 residues, the cysteine and phenylalanine included. Solely the CDR3 DNA is kept, with 51 bases framed from the first base. Paper-wide results and their limitations: According to the authors, the approach could potentially be generalized to other disease states and immunological phenotypes. When HLA alleles, especially DR and DQ, strongly co-occurred, attributing TCR associations to individual alleles was difficult. Across donors, most TCR sequences were observed very rarely, whereas some public TCRs were present in many individuals. Some IMGT-functional V segments, including TRBV6-2 and TRBV6-3, could not be distinguished by the 87-base-pair reads and were therefore excluded. For the cohort, immune exposure information was limited to CMV serostatus. The earlier analysis of around 600 of the donors excluded roughly 17 rarely observed V segments, including chromosome 9 orphons, because counts were too low. In an earlier analysis of approximately 590 of the donors, most TCR beta V segments appeared in productive rearrangements about 87% or about 30% of the time, broadly matching IMGT annotations. Linkage disequilibrium might explain the correlated functional status among segregating V segments, but an unknown experimental factor could not be ruled out. In this cohort, only TCR beta chains were sequenced, and detectable features were limited by the absence of alpha or paired-chain data. In a later analysis, most CMV-associated TCR beta chains were found to appear HLA-restricted, with HLA associations seemingly driven largely by CMV exposure. According to a later genetic analysis, donors in an Asian-associated ancestry cluster had fewer N-insertions in productive TCRs than the roughly 670-donor mean. According to a later analysis, TCR association rates differed among HLA loci, with DRB1 alleles showing the most associated TCRs and HLA-C alleles showing the fewest. In a later analysis, HLA-associated TCR beta chains showed more clonal expansion and lower generation probabilities than non-associated chains that were equally common. A cluster of highly shared sequence variants was judged likely to be a technical artifact of the sequencing pipeline. A few of the identified cytomegalovirus-associated TCR beta chains were confirmed in vitro to be specific for cytomegalovirus antigens. An association between a missense DCLRE1C variant and V-gene and J-gene trimming of TCR beta chains was found in a later genetic analysis and replicated in an independent cohort. Several of the top co-occurrence clusters appeared to be linked to parvovirus B19, influenza, CMV and Epstein-Barr virus, according to a later analysis. Because some donors lacked HLA typing at each locus, the association tests relied only on the typed subset. The study gave a list of about 160 TCR beta chains associated with cytomegalovirus. A further reported finding was that TCR beta sequences accurately predicted the HLA-A and HLA-B alleles for most subjects in the first cohort. In both the original and validation cohorts, the classifier was reported to diagnose cytomegalovirus status with high specificity and sensitivity. Roughly uniform sequencing depth across donors was assumed in presence/absence analyses, although this assumption may not hold. In a later analysis, more than 15,000 TCR beta sequences were associated with specific HLA alleles at a false discovery rate of 0.05.

The TCR was taken from a woman between 25 and 40 years old in good health and CMV-seronegative. Rearrangement joined TRBV5-6 to TRBJ1-1, with 8 bases matching TRBD1. Sequences were obtained from PBMCs. CDR3 loop: CASSLGQGAHPSLEAFF. The nucleotide sequence is given as TGTGCCAGCAGCTTGGGGCAGGGGGCCCACCCTTCCCTTGAAGCTTTCTTT. Extended through the reference TRBV5-6 and TRBJ1-1 proteins, this CDR3 yields the full variable domain: DAGVTQSPTHLIKTRGQQVTLRCSPKSGHDTVSWYQQALGQGPQFIFQYYEEEERQRGNFPDRFSGHQFPNYSSELNVNALLLGDSALYLCASSLGQGAHPSLEAFFGQGTRLTVV.